The following is a TCR beta chain sequence with its context. This CDR3 has 14 residues. Germline CDR1 is DFQATT and CDR2 is SNEGSKA (reference sequence). V was cut by 5 bases and J by 5 bases, with 18 bases left in between. This entry belongs to a study of T-cell memory formation after mild COVID-19. TCRdb reprocessed the 5' RACE reads with MiXCR, giving one entry per CDR3 protein. Of approximately 300,000 distinct CDR3 sequences listed, about 15% are singletons. The sequenced sample consisted of PBMCs or a T cell subset sorted from them (not recorded which). This chain links TRBV20-1 with TRBJ2-5, with D tentatively TRBD2 (6 bases). This TCR was sampled from a man in his late teens or twenties who had mild COVID-19 (a few samples of this study predate the infection). Cell type and time point are not known. The chain's CDR3 is CSAGAPTGGETQYF. Here the CDR3 DNA reads TGCAGTGCTGGAGCACCTACCGGAGGGGAGACCCAGTACTTC.